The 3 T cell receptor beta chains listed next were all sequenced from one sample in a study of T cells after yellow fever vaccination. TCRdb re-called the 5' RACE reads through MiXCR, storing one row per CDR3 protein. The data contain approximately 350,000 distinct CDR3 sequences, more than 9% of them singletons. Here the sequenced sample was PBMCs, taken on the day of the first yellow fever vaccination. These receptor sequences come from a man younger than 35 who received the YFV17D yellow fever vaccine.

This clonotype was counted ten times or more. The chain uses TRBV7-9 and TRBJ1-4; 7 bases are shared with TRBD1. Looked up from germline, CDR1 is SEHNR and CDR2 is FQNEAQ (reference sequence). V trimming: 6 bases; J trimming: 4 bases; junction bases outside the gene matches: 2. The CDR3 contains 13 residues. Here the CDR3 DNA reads TGTGCCAGCAGGGGACAGCTTAATGAAAAACTGTTTTTT. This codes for CASRGQLNEKLFF.

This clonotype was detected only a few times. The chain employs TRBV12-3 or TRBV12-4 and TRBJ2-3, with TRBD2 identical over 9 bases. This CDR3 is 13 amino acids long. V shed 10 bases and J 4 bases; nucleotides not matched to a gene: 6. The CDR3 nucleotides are TGTGCCATAAGCGGGGGGCAGGCAGATACGCAGTATTTT. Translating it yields CAISGGQADTQYF.

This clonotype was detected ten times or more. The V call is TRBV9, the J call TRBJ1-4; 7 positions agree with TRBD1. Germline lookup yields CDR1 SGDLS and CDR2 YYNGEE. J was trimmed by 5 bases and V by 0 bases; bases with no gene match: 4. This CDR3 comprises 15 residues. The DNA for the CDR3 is TGTGCCAGCAGCGTAGATGGGACAGTCAATGAAAAACTGTTTTTT. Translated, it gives CASSVDGTVNEKLFF.